The 22 T cell receptor beta chains given below trace back to one sample, sequenced in a study of control samples from healthy donors and cancer patients. Clones were read by immunoSEQ multiplex PCR, and TCRdb kept only the in-frame ones, dropping some. This repertoire shows approximately 110,000 clones, roughly nine tenths found once; its top ten account for 7.8%. The source material was blood. The receptors were gathered from a woman aged 18-35 years in good health.

The genes are TRBV5-1 and TRBJ2-7; D gene ambiguous. The ends were cut back, 2 bases at V and 0 bases at J, with 12 bases in the middle. CDR1 and CDR2 (germline): SGHRS, YFSETQ. This CDR3 is 15 amino acids long. CDR3 sequence (DNA): TGCGCCAGCAGCTTCCAACCCCCCAGCTCCTACGAGCAGTACTTC. Residues: CASSFQPPSSYEQYF.

This clone has just one count. The V call is TRBV3-1 (or the pseudogene TRBV3-2), the J call TRBJ1-3; TRBD1 is a possible D gene (5 bases). Trimming removed 0 bases at V and 9 bases at J, with 18 bases between. The germline V gene encodes CDR1 LGHDT and CDR2 YNNKEL (reference sequence). The CDR3 has 16 amino acids. The CDR3 DNA reads TGTGCCAGCAGCCAAGAGAGTCAGGGATGGTTAGTCACCATATATTTT. Amino acids: CASSQESQGWLVTIYF.

The chain employs TRBV5-6 and TRBJ2-5; TRBD2 matches at 12 bases. The germline V gene has CDR1 SGHDT and CDR2 YYEEEE. With V trimmed by 0 bases and J by 2 bases, 2 bases remained unmatched. The CDR3 totals 16 residues. The CDR3 spells CASSLEGTSGQETQYF. For the CDR3, the DNA is TGTGCCAGCAGCTTGGAGGGGACTAGCGGGCAAGAGACCCAGTACTTC. Complete variable domain (other parts from reference TRBV5-6 and TRBJ2-5): DAGVTQSPTHLIKTRGQQVTLRCSPKSGHDTVSWYQQALGQGPQFIFQYYEEEERQRGNFPDRFSGHQFPNYSSELNVNALLLGDSALYLCASSLEGTSGQETQYFGPGTRLLVL.

The chain links TRBV3-1 (or the pseudogene TRBV3-2) to TRBJ1-4; D is unresolved. The germline CDR1 and CDR2 sequences are LGHDT and YNNKEL (reference sequence). There are 14 residues in the CDR3. V dropped 0 bases and J dropped 8 bases, with 10 bases sitting between them. The CDR3 spells CASSQEAGNEKLFF. In nucleotides, the CDR3 is TGTGCCAGCAGCCAAGAGGCGGGCAACGAAAAACTGTTTTTT.

The chain combines TRBV27 with TRBJ1-1, with D tentatively TRBD1 (6 bases). This CDR3 is built from 16 residues. Germline-derived CDR1 and CDR2 are MNHEY and SMNVEV (reference sequence). V was shortened by 1 base and J by 7 bases, with 19 bases between the two germline ends. The CDR3 protein is CASSLYSLTGSGEAFF. CDR3 bases: TGTGCCAGCAGTTTATATAGCCTCACAGGGAGCGGTGAAGCTTTCTTT.

The genes are TRBV2 and TRBJ1-5; no definite D call. This CDR3 is 14 amino acids long. The V gene lost 6 bases and the J gene lost 0 bases, with 9 bases spanning the gap. Germline-derived CDR1 and CDR2 are SNHLY and FYNNEI. The CDR3 coding sequence is TGTGCCAGCAGCGAAAGCCTTAGCAATCAGCCCCAGCATTTT. Translating gives CASSESLSNQPQHF.

This sequence joins TRBV7-2 and TRBJ2-3, with 9 bases lining up with TRBD2. This CDR3 has 16 amino acids. J was trimmed by 0 bases and V by 7 bases; bases with no gene match: 8. CDR1 and CDR2 from the germline V gene are SGHTA and FQGNSA. The CDR3 region has the DNA TGTGCCAGCACCGGACGGACTAGCGCGAGCACAGATACGCAGTATTTT. Protein sequence: CASTGRTSASTDTQYF.

This clone is medium-sized within its sample. This chain connects TRBV19 to TRBJ1-2, with D uncertain. V was trimmed by 1 base and J by 2 bases, leaving 8 bases between them. The CDR3 is 14 amino acids. Germline lookup yields CDR1 LNHDA and CDR2 SQIVND (reference sequence). CDR3 loop: CASSIVGGNYGYTF. In DNA form, the CDR3 reads TGTGCCAGTAGTATAGTCGGCGGAAACTATGGCTACACCTTC. Full variable domain (missing parts from reference TRBV19 and TRBJ1-2): DGGITQSPKYLFRKEGQNVTLSCEQNLNHDAMYWYRQDPGQGLRLIYYSQIVNDFQKGDIAEGYSVSREKKESFPLTVTSAQKNPTAFYLCASSIVGGNYGYTFGSGTRLTVV.

The V call is TRBV30, the J call TRBJ2-5, with 10 bases aligning to TRBD2. Germline CDR1 is GTSNPN and CDR2 is SVGIG (reference sequence). This CDR3 contains 14 residues. V was pared by 2 bases and J by 5 bases, with 5 bases of the junction left unmatched. Here the CDR3 reads CAWSLAGEGETQYF. Written as DNA, the CDR3 is TGTGCCTGGAGTCTAGCGGGAGAAGGGGAGACCCAGTACTTC.

The gene calls are TRBV6-4 and TRBJ1-5; unclear D gene. Trimming left V 0 bases short and J 0 bases short, with 9 bases between. CDR1 and CDR2 (germline): MRHNA, SNTAGT. CDR3 size: 16 residues. CDR3 in amino acids: CASSDSRWLSNQPQHF. The CDR3 DNA reads as TGTGCCAGCAGTGACTCGCGCTGGCTTAGCAATCAGCCCCAGCATTTT.

V is TRBV7-9 and J is TRBJ2-5; the D gene could be TRBD1 or TRBD2 (6 bases each). Trimming removed 1 base at V and 6 bases at J, with 12 bases between. CDR1 and CDR2 (germline): SEHNR, FQNEAQ (reference sequence). This CDR3 comprises 14 residues. In DNA, the CDR3 is TGTGCCAGCAGCTTAGTCTGGGGGGACAAGACCCAGTACTTC. Residues: CASSLVWGDKTQYF.

This chain uses TRBV20-1 with TRBJ2-7; D ambiguous. This CDR3 region has 11 residues. Germline lookup yields CDR1 DFQATT and CDR2 SNEGSKA (reference sequence). Trimming removed 1 base from V and 4 bases from J, with 5 bases in between. CDR3 sequence reads: CSARAVYEQYF. CDR3 coding DNA: TGCAGTGCTAGAGCTGTTTACGAGCAGTACTTC.

The sample holds a few counts of this clone. The chain couples TRBV5-1 to TRBJ2-3; 15 bases map to TRBD2. Germline lookup yields CDR1 SGHRS and CDR2 YFSETQ. The CDR3 extends over 18 amino acids. With V trimmed by 2 bases and J by 2 bases, 6 bases remained unmatched. The chain's CDR3 is CASSFGTSGRLHTDTQYF. The CDR3 region has the DNA TGCGCCAGCAGCTTCGGGACTAGCGGGAGGTTACACACAGATACGCAGTATTTT.

The chain couples TRBV24-1 to TRBJ2-5; 7 bases line up with TRBD1. V trimming: 5 bases; J trimming: 4 bases; junction bases outside the gene matches: 9. CDR1 is KGHDR, CDR2 SFDVKD, per germline. The CDR3 is 15 residues long. CDR3 sequence (DNA): TGTGCCACCAGTGCCCTGGACAGGTCCGGAGAGACCCAGTACTTC. As protein: CATSALDRSGETQYF.

V gene TRBV5-1 combines with J gene TRBJ1-6, with D tentatively TRBD1 (6 bases). This CDR3 spans 15 amino acids. Deletions cut 5 bases from V and 9 bases from J, with 18 bases between. Per germline, CDR1 SGHRS and CDR2 YFSETQ. This chain's CDR3 is CASRGSGDAFSPLHF. The CDR3 DNA reads as TGCGCCAGCAGGGGATCAGGGGACGCATTTTCACCCCTCCACTTT.

V is TRBV7-9 and J is TRBJ2-5, with 13 bases that match TRBD2. Germline V gives CDR1 SEHNR, CDR2 FQNEAQ (reference sequence). V lost 5 bases, J lost 5 bases, and 17 bases stayed unmatched. The CDR3 extends over 19 amino acids. Here the CDR3 DNA reads TGTGCCAGCAGCCCCGCCGGAGGACTAGCGGGAGACCCGCTGGAGACCCAGTACTTC. Amino acid sequence: CASSPAGGLAGDPLETQYF. Complete variable domain (other parts from reference TRBV7-9 and TRBJ2-5): DTGVSQNPRHKITKRGQNVTFRCDPISEHNRLYWYRQTLGQGPEFLTYFQNEAQLEKSRLLSDRFSAERPKGSFSTLEIQRTEQGDSAMYLCASSPAGGLAGDPLETQYFGPGTRLLVL.

This chain uses TRBV28 with TRBJ1-4; 10 nucleotides agree with TRBD1. CDR1 is MDHEN and CDR2 is SYDVKM in the germline V gene. V shed 3 bases, J shed 1 base, and the junction held 5 bases outside the gene matches. The CDR3 has 17 amino acids. The DNA for the CDR3 is TGTGCCAGCAGTTTGCCGCGGGACAGGGGAACTAATGAAAAACTGTTTTTT. As protein: CASSLPRDRGTNEKLFF.

This rearrangement joins TRBV24-1 to TRBJ1-5, with 10 bases lining up with TRBD1. The germline V gene encodes CDR1 KGHDR and CDR2 SFDVKD. The CDR3 runs to 15 residues. J lost 6 bases, V lost 3 bases, and 4 bases had no gene match. CDR3 loop: CATSDPGTGAQPQHF. The CDR3 nucleotides are TGTGCCACCAGTGATCCCGGGACAGGGGCTCAGCCCCAGCATTTT.

The CDR3 coding sequence is TGTGCCAGCAGCTGGACTAGCGCCGAGCAGTACTTC. Encoded protein: CASSWTSAEQYF. The genes are TRBV5-6 and TRBJ2-7, with 9 bases aligning to TRBD2. CDR3 size: 12 residues. The ends lost 3 bases at V and 6 bases at J; junction bases unmatched: 1. CDR1 and CDR2 from the germline V gene are SGHDT and YYEEEE.

The chain has TRBV5-6 and TRBJ2-6, with 8 bases identical to TRBD1. This CDR3 comprises 15 residues. The trim removed 2 bases at V and 2 bases at J, leaving 0 bases unmatched. CDR1 and CDR2 from the germline V gene are SGHDT and YYEEEE. The CDR3 nucleotides read TGTGCCAGCAGCTTACAGGGGGCTGGGGCCAACGTCCTGACTTTC. This gives the protein CASSLQGAGANVLTF.

The rearrangement joins TRBV21-1 to TRBJ2-3; the table calls TRBD1, which could not be checked here. TRBV21-1 constitutes a pseudogene. This CDR3 comprises 16 residues. CDR3 amino acids: CASSKEDRLSTDTQYF. The CDR3 DNA follows: TGTGCCAGCAGCAAAGAGGACAGGCTTAGCACAGATACGCAGTATTTT.

The chain is built from TRBV10-3 and TRBJ1-1, with a tentative D call TRBD1 (5 bases). V was pared by 2 bases and J by 8 bases, with 6 bases between. In germline, CDR1 is ENHRY, CDR2 SYGVKD. The CDR3 sequence is 11 residues long. The CDR3 is CAISETGEAFF. CDR3 bases: TGTGCCATCAGTGAGACAGGCGAAGCTTTCTTT.